The text below deals with one T cell receptor beta chain. Its antigen is undetermined. CDR3 length equals 14 residues. Trimming left V 3 bases short and J 8 bases short, with 16 bases between. CDR1 and CDR2 (germline): MNHNY, SVGAGI (reference sequence). This entry is derived from a study of T cell clonotyping in hematopoietic cell transplantation. Study conclusions and caveats: After transplant, recipient diversity fell while pathologically expanded clonotypes grew through day 180. At the given depth, recipient repertoires were over 95% de novo clonotypes. CD4 and CD8 repertoire contributions could not be separated without sorting.

Blood collection times were about day -28 and days 30, 100, 180 posttransplant. Some clones are missing from TCRdb's copy, which holds only in-frame ones; the method was immunoSEQ multiplex PCR. The sample shows some 10,000 clones, 45% to 50% of them seen only once. The chain uses TRBV6-6 and TRBJ1-2, with D uncertain. This clonotype originated in a male patient aged 45-60 years who had an allogeneic stem cell transplant from an unrelated donor, so the T cells may come from the graft donor. Some clones in this sample may be carry-over from other donors' samples. The sample was PBMCs, taken 30 days after allogeneic stem cell transplant. CDR3 in DNA: TGTGCCAGCAGTTATTCTGGCGGAGGGTCGGGCTACACCTTC. This gives the protein CASSYSGGGSGYTF.